Presented here are 9 T cell receptor beta chains from one specimen sequenced in a study of T-cell reconstitution after alpha-beta-depleted transplantation in children. Preparation of the TCRbeta library was carried out with unique molecular identifiers. TCRdb reprocessed the PCR reads with MiXCR, giving one entry per CDR3 protein. Seen here are about a million distinct CDR3 sequences, about 29% observed once, and the top ten hold more than 25%. Sequencing was performed on PBMCs, mostly from graft donor cells, taken 360 days after TCRalphabeta/CD19-depleted stem cell transplant. The source is a boy in the first two years of life who had a stem cell transplant for SCID, so the T cells may come from the graft donor.

The sample holds a few counts of this clonotype. The chain recombines TRBV5-1 with TRBJ2-3; 12 nucleotides agree with TRBD1. The germline V gene encodes CDR1 SGHRS and CDR2 YFSETQ. With 0 bases clipped from V and 8 bases from J, the junction kept 7 bases outside the gene matches. This CDR3 contains 16 residues. Here the CDR3 DNA reads TGCGCCAGCAGCTTGGCCCGGGACAGGGGGCCGGGTACGCAGTATTTT. It is translated as CASSLARDRGPGTQYF.

The chain uses TRBV5-5 and TRBJ2-5; TRBD1 matches at 8 bases. V lost 3 bases to trimming and J lost 5 bases; unmatched junction nucleotides: 12. CDR3 size: 16 residues. The germline CDR1 and CDR2 sequences are SGHKS and YYEKEE (reference sequence). CDR3 sequence: CASSSVTGTGGETQYF. The CDR3 region has the DNA TGTGCCAGCAGCTCGGTTACCGGGACAGGCGGGGAGACCCAGTACTTC.

This clonotype turned up a few times. The chain links TRBV7-8 to TRBJ2-2, with 10 bases aligning to TRBD2. After removal of 1 base from V and 0 bases from J, the junction contained 5 bases not matched to a gene. CDR1 and CDR2 (germline): SGHVS, FQNEAQ. CDR3 size: 18 residues. The CDR3 region is CASSLVPAGGSNTGELFF. DNA of the CDR3: TGTGCCAGCAGCTTAGTCCCAGCGGGGGGGTCGAACACCGGGGAGCTGTTTTTT.

The chain links TRBV4-1 to TRBJ2-1; 7 bases agree with TRBD1. Per the germline V gene, CDR1 is MGHRA and CDR2 is YSYEKL. The CDR3 runs 14 residues. V lost 2 bases, J lost 4 bases, and 2 bases stayed unmatched. DNA of the CDR3: TGCGCCAGCAGCCAACCGACAGGGTACAATGAGCAGTTCTTC. Its protein product is CASSQPTGYNEQFF.

This clonotype was observed a handful of times. The chain combines TRBV5-1 with TRBJ2-1, with D uncertain. This CDR3 has 15 residues. Germline V gives CDR1 SGHRS, CDR2 YFSETQ. The V end was cut by 2 bases, the J end by 8 bases, with 17 bases between. The CDR3 coding sequence is TGCGCCAGCAGCTTAAGTCGGGTTTTTGGGGATGAGCAGTTCTTC. It is translated as CASSLSRVFGDEQFF.

This clonotype was picked up a small number of times. The chain is built from TRBV29-1 and TRBJ2-6; D unclear. Between the trimmed V and J ends, which lost 6 bases and 1 base, there was a span of 4 bases. CDR3 length: 12 amino acids. Germline-derived CDR1 and CDR2 are SQVTM and ANQGSEA. The CDR3 DNA is TGCAGCGTGGGGTCTGGGGCCAACGTCCTGACTTTC. Translating gives CSVGSGANVLTF.

A word on this clonotype: One junction end disagrees with the germline gene, perhaps due to a read error. V is TRBV7-2 and J is TRBJ2-3; TRBD1 might be the D (6 bases). CDR3 length: 15 amino acids. Germline-derived CDR1 and CDR2 are SGHTA and FQGNSA. The CDR3 loop reads CASSSQGGRTDRQYF. CDR3 coding DNA: TGTGCCAGCAGCTCACAGGGCGGCCGCACAGATAGGCAGTATTTT.

This clonotype was seen more than once but under ten times. The chain has TRBV20-1 and TRBJ2-5, with 7 positions matching TRBD2. The CDR3 is made up of 13 amino acids. Germline CDR1 and CDR2: DFQATT and SNEGSKA (reference sequence). Unmatched junction bases numbered 4, after V lost 4 bases and J lost 2 bases. Here the CDR3 DNA reads TGCAGTGCTAAAGGGACTACACAAGAGACCCAGTACTTC. This encodes CSAKGTTQETQYF.

The chain combines TRBV5-1 with TRBJ1-2; 9 bases are shared with TRBD1. V was pared by 7 bases and J by 5 bases, with 12 bases of the junction left unmatched. There are 15 residues in the CDR3. In germline, CDR1 is SGHRS, CDR2 YFSETQ. CDR3 sequence reads: CASAERTGVRYGYTF. The CDR3 DNA sequence: TGCGCCAGCGCGGAGAGGACAGGGGTGAGGTATGGCTACACCTTC.